This T cell receptor beta chain stems from a study of blood T cell repertoires in COVID-19. There are a few counts of this clone. V lost 6 bases to trimming and J lost 6 bases; unmatched junction nucleotides: 5. Per the germline V gene, CDR1 is ENHRY and CDR2 is SYGVKD. CDR3 length equals 14 residues. Original handling: Reference gene primer amplification in the assay estimated nucleated cell counts. Method: immunoSEQ multiplex PCR; TCRdb's copy keeps in-frame clones and lacks some. The D gene and trimming were derived from the DNA, and the V and J assignments and clone size from that table. The sample has some 140,000 clones; 80% to 85% are singletons.

The V gene is TRBV10-3, the J gene TRBJ2-7; 13 bases fit TRBD2. The sample comprised peripheral blood. This receptor was identified in a man between 60 and 75 years old with acute or convalescent COVID-19. As DNA, the CDR3 is TGTGCCATCAGAACTAGCGGGGGGGCCTCCGAGCAGTACTTC. Translating it yields CAIRTSGGASEQYF.